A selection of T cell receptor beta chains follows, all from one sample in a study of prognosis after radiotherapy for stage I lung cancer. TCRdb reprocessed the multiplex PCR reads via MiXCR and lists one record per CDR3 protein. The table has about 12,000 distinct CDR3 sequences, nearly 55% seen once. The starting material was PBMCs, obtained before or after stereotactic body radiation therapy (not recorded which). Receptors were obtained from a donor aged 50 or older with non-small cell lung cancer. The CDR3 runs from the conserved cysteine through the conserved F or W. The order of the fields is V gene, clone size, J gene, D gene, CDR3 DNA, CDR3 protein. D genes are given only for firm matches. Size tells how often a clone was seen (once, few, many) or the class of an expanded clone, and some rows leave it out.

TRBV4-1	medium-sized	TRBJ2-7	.	TGCGCCAGCAGCCAAGATTGGGGAGCCTACGAGCAGTACTTC	CASSQDWGAYEQYF
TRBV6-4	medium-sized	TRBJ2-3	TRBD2	TGTGCCAGCAGTGCTGGGACTAGCGGGAGGGCGCAGTATTTT	CASSAGTSGRAQYF
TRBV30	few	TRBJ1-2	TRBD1	TGTGCCGCAAACTACAGGGGCAACTATGGCTACACCTTC	CAANYRGNYGYTF
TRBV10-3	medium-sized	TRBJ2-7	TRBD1	TGTGCCATCAGCCCCGGACAGGGCGGCTACGAGCAGTACTTC	CAISPGQGGYEQYF
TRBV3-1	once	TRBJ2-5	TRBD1	TGTGCCAGCAATGACCGGGACAGGGAGCAAGAGACCCAGTACTTC	CASNDRDREQETQYF
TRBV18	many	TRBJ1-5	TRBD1	TGTGCCAGCTCACGTTCCGGGACAGGCAATCAGCCCCAGCATTTT	CASSRSGTGNQPQHF
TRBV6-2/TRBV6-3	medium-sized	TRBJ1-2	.	TGTGCCAGCAGCCCGACAAGGAACTATGGCTACACCTTC	CASSPTRNYGYTF
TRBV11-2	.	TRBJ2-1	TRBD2	TGTGCCAGCAGCCAAAGACTAGCGGGCGTATACAATGAGCAGTTCTTC	CASSQRLAGVYNEQFF
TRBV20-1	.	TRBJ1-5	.	TGCAGTGCTAGAGATGCGGGGGTAGGGCATCCCCAGCATTTT	CSARDAGVGHPQHF
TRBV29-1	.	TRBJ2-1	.	TGCAGCGCCGACGGGGTCCTAGGGGATGAGCAGTTCTTC	CSADGVLGDEQFF
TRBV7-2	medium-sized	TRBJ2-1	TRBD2	TGTGCCAGCAGCTTGGAGGGAGGGCCCAATAATGAGCAGTTCTTC	CASSLEGGPNNEQFF
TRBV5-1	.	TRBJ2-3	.	TGCGCCAGCAGCCGCTACCGTGATACGCAGTATTTT	CASSRYRDTQYF
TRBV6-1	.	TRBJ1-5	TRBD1	TGTGCCAGCAGTGGGACAGGGATATATAGCAATCAGCCCCAGCATTTT	CASSGTGIYSNQPQHF
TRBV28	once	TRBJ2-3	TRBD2	TGTGCCAGCAGCCCTATTAGCGGGAGGTCCGCAGATACGCAGTATTTT	CASSPISGRSADTQYF
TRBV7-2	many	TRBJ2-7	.	TGTGCCAGCAGCTTAGGCCCCTCCGGTAGCAGGAGACCCTACGAGCAGTACTTC	CASSLGPSGSRRPYEQYF
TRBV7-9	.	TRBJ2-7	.	TGTGCCAATAGCTCCCCAGACCGGTCCTACGAGCAGTACTTC	CANSSPDRSYEQYF
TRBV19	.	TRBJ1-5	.	TGTGCCAGTACACCGGGGCCGGGGAATCAGCCCCAGCATTTT	CASTPGPGNQPQHF
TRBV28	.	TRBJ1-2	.	TGTGCCAGCACTTTTTCTACACTCTATGTTTACACCTTC	CASTFSTLYVYTF
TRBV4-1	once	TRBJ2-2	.	TGCGCCAGCAGCCTCCCGCTCGGTGAGCTGTTTTTT	CASSLPLGELFF
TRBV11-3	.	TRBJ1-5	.	TGTGCCAGCAGCTTAGGCGGCGAGGCGGCCCAGCATTTT	CASSLGGEAAQHF
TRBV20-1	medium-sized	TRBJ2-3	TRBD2	TGCAGTGCTAGGGCAAACGGACTAGCGGGAGGGCCGGGAGATACGCAGTATTTT	CSARANGLAGGPGDTQYF
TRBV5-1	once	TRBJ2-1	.	TGCGCCAGCGTCTGGGGGTTGAGCGGTACTGAGCAGTTCTTC	CASVWGLSGTEQFF
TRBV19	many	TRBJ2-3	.	TGTGCCAGTAGTATTCAAAGCGGACCCACAGATACGCAGTATTTT	CASSIQSGPTDTQYF
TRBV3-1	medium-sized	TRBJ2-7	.	TGTGCCAGCAGCCAAGATCGCTACGAGCAGTACTTC	CASSQDRYEQYF
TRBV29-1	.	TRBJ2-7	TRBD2	TGCAGCGTCGCACCCGCACTAGCGGTATGGGACGAGCAGTACTTC	CSVAPALAVWDEQYF
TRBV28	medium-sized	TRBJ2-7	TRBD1	TGTGCCAGCAGCTCCATGGGACAGGGGGACTTC	CASSSMGQGDF
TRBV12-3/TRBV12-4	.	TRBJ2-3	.	TGTGCCAGCAGGCCTCCGGGGGATACGCAGTATTTT	CASRPPGDTQYF
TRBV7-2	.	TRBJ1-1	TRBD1	TGTGCCAGCATCGTTACAGGGGGTCTTGAAGCCTTCTTT	CASIVTGGLEAFF
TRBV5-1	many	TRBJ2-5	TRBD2	TGCGCCAGCAGCTTGGGGGGTAGCGGGAAAGAGACCCAGTACTTC	CASSLGGSGKETQYF
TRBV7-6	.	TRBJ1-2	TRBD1	TGTGCCAGCAGCTCCGGACAGGGGGCGGGTTGCTACACCTTC	CASSSGQGAGCYTF
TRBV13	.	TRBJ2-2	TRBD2	TGTGCCAGCAGCTTGAGTCTAGCGGGAGCCACCGGGGAGCTGTTTTTT	CASSLSLAGATGELFF